This TCR beta chain appears in the sequencing data of a study of Ad26.COV2.S vaccination and SARS-CoV-2 variants. Findings and limits, study-wide: Responses of T cells in total may have been underestimated by the TCR breadth and depth analyses. Vaccine recipients had higher spike-specific TCR breadth than placebo recipients. Vaccinated and placebo-treated recipients had similar non-spike TCR breadth.

Libraries were prepared by immunoSEQ multiplex PCR; TCRdb keeps only in-frame clonotypes and omits some of them. In the table there are about 470,000 clones, less than 95% of which are singletons. Germline trimming cut 5 bases from V and 4 bases from J; bases unmatched to any gene: 9. The germline gives CDR1 SGHTA, CDR2 FQGNSA. The CDR3 contains 15 residues. Remarks on this clone: Its antigen remains unknown.

Specified treatment: approximately 18 received Ad26.COV2.S at low or high dose, single or two shots; a few received placebo; per-sample allocation not given. The investigators took samples on day 63 after the first vaccine or placebo injection. The sequencing here drew on peripheral blood, taken in a trial of Ad26.COV2.S vaccine versus placebo. The genes are TRBV7-2 and TRBJ2-3, with TRBD1 identical over 7 bases. The TCR originated in a person aged 18-65 years who received the Ad26.COV2.S COVID-19 vaccine or a placebo. The CDR3 DNA reads as TGTGCCAGCAGCCCCGGACAGGCCACATCAGATACGCAGTATTTT. Encoded protein: CASSPGQATSDTQYF.